Sequencing of this TCR beta chain was carried out in a study of identical twins. This CDR3 is 13 amino acids long. Per germline, CDR1 MNHNY and CDR2 SVGAGI (reference sequence). Trimming cost V 7 bases and J 5 bases, with 11 bases left between them. MiXCR, applied by TCRdb to the 5' RACE reads, yields one record per CDR3 protein. The sample contains 500,000 to 550,000 distinct CDR3 sequences, less than 25% of which appear only once. These sequences were also reported in another study, on T cells expressing NK-cell markers. That work adds: Source material for TCR beta repertoires consisted of sorted CD3+CD56+NKG2C+, CD3+CD56+NKG2C- and CD3+CD56-NKG2C+ T cells.

The sequencing input was CD4+ T cells sorted from blood. This receptor was obtained from a woman under 30 in good health. The rearrangement uses TRBV6-6 and TRBJ2-2; possibly TRBD2 for D (6 bases). CDR3 sequence (DNA): TGTGCCAGCAAGCGCGGGGTTACCGGGGAGCTGTTTTTT. It yields the protein CASKRGVTGELFF.